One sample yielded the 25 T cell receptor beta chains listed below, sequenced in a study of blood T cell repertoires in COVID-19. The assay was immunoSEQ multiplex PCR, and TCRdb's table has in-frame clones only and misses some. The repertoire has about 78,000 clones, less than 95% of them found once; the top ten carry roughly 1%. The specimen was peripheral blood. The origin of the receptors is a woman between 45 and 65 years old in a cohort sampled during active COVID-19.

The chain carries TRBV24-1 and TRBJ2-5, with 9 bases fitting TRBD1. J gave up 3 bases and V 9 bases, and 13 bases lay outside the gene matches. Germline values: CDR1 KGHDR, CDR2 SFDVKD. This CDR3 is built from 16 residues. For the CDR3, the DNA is TGTGCCACCGGCGGGACAGGGCCCCTAGGCAAAGAGACCCAGTACTTC. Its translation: CATGGTGPLGKETQYF.

CDR3 DNA: TGTGCCAGCAGGTCCGAAGGGCTAGCGGCTGATACGCAGTATTTT. This encodes CASRSEGLAADTQYF. This chain joins TRBV6-5 and TRBJ2-3, with 7 bases lining up with TRBD2. Germline V gives CDR1 MNHEY, CDR2 SVGAGI. CDR3 length: 15 amino acids. With V trimmed by 6 bases and J by 6 bases, 12 bases remained unmatched.

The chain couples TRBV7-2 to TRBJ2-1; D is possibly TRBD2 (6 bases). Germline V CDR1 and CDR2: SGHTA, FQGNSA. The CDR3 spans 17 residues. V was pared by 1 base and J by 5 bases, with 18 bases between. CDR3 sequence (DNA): TGTGCCAGCAGCTTAGTACTTATCTGGGAGGTCAACAATGAGCAGTTCTTC. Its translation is CASSLVLIWEVNNEQFF.

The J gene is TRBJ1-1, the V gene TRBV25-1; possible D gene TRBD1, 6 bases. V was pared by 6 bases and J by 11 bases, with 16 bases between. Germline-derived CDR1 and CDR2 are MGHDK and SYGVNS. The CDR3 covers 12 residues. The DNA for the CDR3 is TGTGCCAGCAGCCCTTACAGGGTCCCCGCTTTCTTT. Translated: CASSPYRVPAFF.

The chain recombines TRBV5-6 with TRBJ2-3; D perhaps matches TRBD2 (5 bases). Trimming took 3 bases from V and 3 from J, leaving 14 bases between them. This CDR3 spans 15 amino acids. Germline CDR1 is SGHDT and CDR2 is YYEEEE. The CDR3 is CASSYPEGPTDTQYF. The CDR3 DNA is TGTGCCAGCAGCTACCCCGAGGGTCCGACAGATACGCAGTATTTT.

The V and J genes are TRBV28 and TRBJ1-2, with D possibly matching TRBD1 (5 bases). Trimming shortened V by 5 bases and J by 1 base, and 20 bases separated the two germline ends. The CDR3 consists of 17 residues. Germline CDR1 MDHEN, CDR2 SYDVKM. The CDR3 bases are TGTGCCAGCAGTCCGGGGGGTTGGGACCGCAATAACTATGGCTACACCTTC. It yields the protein CASSPGGWDRNNYGYTF.

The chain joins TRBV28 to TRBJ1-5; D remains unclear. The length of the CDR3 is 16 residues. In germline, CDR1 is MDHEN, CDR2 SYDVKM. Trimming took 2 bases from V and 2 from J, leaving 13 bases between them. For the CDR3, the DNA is TGTGCCAGCAGTTTAAAGGCCGGAGCCGGCAATCAGCCCCAGCATTTT. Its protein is CASSLKAGAGNQPQHF.

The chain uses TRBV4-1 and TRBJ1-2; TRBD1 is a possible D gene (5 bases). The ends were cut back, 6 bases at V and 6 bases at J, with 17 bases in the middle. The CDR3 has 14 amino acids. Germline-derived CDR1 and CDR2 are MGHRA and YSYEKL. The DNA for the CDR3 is TGCGCCAGCAGTGCCCCCGGGAGGGGCAATGGCTACACCTTC. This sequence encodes CASSAPGRGNGYTF.

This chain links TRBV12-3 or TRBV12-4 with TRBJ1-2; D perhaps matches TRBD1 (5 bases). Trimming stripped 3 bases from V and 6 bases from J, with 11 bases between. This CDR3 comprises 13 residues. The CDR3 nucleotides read TGTGCCAGCAGTTTTCCAGGGCGGAATGGCTACACCTTC. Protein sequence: CASSFPGRNGYTF.

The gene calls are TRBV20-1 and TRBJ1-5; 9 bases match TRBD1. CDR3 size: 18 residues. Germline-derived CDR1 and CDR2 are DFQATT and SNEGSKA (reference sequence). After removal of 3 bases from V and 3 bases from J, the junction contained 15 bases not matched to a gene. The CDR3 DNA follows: TGCAGTGCTAGTCTTTTTCGTCCCGGGACAGGGATCAATCAGCCCCAGCATTTT. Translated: CSASLFRPGTGINQPQHF.

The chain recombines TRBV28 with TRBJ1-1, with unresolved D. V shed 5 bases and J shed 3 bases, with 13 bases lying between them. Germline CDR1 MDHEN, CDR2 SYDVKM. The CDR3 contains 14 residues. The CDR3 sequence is CASSTTGRDTEAFF. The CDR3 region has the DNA TGTGCCAGCAGTACCACCGGGAGAGACACTGAAGCTTTCTTT. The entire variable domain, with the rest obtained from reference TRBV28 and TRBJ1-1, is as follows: DVKVTQSSRYLVKRTGEKVFLECVQDMDHENMFWYRQDPGLGLRLIYFSYDVKMKEKGDIPEGYSVSREKKERFSLILESASTNQTSMYLCASSTTGRDTEAFFGQGTRLTVV.

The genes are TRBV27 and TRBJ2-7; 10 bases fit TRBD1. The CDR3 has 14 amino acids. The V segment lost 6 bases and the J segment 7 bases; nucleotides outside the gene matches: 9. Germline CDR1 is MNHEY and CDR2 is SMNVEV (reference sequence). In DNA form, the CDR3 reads TGTGCCAGCAGCTGGGGACAGGGGAGGGGAGAGCAGTACTTC. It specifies CASSWGQGRGEQYF.

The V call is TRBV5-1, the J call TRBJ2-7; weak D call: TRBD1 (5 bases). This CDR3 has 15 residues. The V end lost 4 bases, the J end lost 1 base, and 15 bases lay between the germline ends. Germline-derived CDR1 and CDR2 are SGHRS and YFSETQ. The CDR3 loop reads CASSDEGAGSYEQYF. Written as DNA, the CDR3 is TGCGCCAGCAGCGACGAAGGGGCAGGTTCCTACGAGCAGTACTTC.

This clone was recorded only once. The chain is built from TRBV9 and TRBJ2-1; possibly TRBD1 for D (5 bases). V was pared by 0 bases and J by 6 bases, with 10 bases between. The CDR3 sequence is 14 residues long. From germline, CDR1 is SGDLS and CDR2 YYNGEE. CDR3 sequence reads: CASSVEGVFNEQFF. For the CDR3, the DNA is TGTGCCAGCAGCGTAGAAGGGGTTTTCAATGAGCAGTTCTTC.

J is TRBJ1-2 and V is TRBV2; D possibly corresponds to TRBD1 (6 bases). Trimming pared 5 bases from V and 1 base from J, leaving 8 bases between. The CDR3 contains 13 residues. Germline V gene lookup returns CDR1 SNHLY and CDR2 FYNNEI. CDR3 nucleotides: TGTGCCAGCAGTCAGGGGTATAACTATGGCTACACCTTC. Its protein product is CASSQGYNYGYTF.

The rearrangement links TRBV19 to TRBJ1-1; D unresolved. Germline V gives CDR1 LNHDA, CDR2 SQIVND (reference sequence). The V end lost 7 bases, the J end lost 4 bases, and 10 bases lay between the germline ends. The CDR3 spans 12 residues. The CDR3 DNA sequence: TGTGCCAGTACCTCCTCCGGCACTGAAGCTTTCTTT. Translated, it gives CASTSSGTEAFF.

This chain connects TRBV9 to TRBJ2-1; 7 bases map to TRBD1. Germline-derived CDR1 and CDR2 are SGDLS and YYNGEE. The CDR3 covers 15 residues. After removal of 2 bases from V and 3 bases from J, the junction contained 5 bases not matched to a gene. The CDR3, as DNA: TGTGCCAGCAGCGTCGGTGACAGGGACTACAATGAGCAGTTCTTC. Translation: CASSVGDRDYNEQFF.

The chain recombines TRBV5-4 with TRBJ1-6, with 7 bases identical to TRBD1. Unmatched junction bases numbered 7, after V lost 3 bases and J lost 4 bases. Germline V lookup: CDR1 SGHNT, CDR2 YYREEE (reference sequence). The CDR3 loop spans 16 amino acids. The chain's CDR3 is CASSYKGGTYNSPLHF. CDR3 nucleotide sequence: TGTGCCAGCAGCTATAAAGGGGGCACTTATAATTCACCCCTCCACTTT.

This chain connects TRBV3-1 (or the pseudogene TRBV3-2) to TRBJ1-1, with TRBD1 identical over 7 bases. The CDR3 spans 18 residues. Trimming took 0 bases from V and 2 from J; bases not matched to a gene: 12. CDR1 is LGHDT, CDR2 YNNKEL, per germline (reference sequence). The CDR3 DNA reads TGTGCCAGCAGCCAAGATAGTTGGGGGACAGCGTTTAACACTGAAGCTTTCTTT. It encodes CASSQDSWGTAFNTEAFF.

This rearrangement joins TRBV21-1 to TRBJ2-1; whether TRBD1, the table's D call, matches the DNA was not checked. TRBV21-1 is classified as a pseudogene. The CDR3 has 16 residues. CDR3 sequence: CASSKAPGQGINEQFF. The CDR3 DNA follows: TGTGCCAGCAGCAAAGCGCCGGGACAGGGAATCAATGAGCAGTTCTTC.

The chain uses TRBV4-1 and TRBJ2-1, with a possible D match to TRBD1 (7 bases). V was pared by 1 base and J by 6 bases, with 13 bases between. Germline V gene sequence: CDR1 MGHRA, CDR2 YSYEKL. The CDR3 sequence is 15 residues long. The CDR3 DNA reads TGCGCCAGCAGCCAAGCAGGGGGGTTAGGCAATGAGCAGTTCTTC. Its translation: CASSQAGGLGNEQFF.

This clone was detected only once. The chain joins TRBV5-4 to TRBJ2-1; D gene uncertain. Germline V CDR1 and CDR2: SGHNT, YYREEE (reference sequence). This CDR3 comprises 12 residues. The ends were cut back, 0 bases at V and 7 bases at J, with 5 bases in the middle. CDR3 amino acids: CASSLAVNEQFF. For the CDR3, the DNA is TGTGCCAGCAGCTTGGCGGTGAATGAGCAGTTCTTC. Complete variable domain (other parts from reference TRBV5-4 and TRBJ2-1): ETGVTQSPTHLIKTRGQQVTLRCSSQSGHNTVSWYQQALGQGPQFIFQYYREEENGRGNFPPRFSGLQFPNYSSELNVNALELDDSALYLCASSLAVNEQFFGPGTRLTVL.

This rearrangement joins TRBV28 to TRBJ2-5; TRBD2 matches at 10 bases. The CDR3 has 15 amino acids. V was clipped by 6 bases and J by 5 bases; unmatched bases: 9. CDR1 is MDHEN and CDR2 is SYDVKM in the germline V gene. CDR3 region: CASRSGGTSAETQYF. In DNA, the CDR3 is TGTGCCAGCAGATCCGGGGGGACTAGCGCGGAGACCCAGTACTTC.

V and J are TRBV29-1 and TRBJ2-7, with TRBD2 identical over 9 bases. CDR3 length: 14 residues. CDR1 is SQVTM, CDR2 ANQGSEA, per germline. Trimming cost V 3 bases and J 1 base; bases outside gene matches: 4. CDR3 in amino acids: CSVEGREGSYEQYF. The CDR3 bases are TGCAGCGTTGAGGGGCGGGAGGGTTCCTACGAGCAGTACTTC.

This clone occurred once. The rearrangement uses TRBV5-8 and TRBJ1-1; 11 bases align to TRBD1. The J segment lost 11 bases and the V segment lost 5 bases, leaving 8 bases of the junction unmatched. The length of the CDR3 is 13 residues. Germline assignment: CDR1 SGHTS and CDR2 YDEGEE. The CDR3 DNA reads TGTGCCAGCAGGACTGGACAGGGGGCGAATGCTTTCTTT. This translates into CASRTGQGANAFF.